Reported below is one T cell receptor beta chain. Its antigen remains unidentified. Profiled with immunoSEQ multiplex PCR; TCRdb holds only in-frame clones, not every one. The sample consists of roughly 1.5 million clones, 95% to 99% of them appearing once. These data originate in a study of shared clonotypes between healthy human individuals. Study-wide results and limits: Around 5% of naive CD4 clonotypes were shared across a few donors.

The sequencing input was naive CD4+ T cells sorted from blood. The subset was: CD45RA+ positively selected. The source is a man aged 25-45 years in good health.

CDR3 sequence reads: CASGTARFVGTSVNNEQFF. As DNA, the CDR3 is TGTGCCAGCGGAACAGCGCGGTTTGTCGGGACTAGCGTTAACAATGAGCAGTTCTTC. The chain has TRBV2 and TRBJ2-1; 10 bases match TRBD2. V lost 8 bases to trimming and J lost 5 bases; unmatched junction nucleotides: 21. Per the germline V gene, CDR1 is SNHLY and CDR2 is FYNNEI. CDR3 length: 19 residues.